This TCR beta chain derives from a study of T cells in Graves' hyperthyroidism and ophthalmopathy. Stability of Graves' hyperthyroidism was defined as absent ophthalmopathy progression within 18 months. Hyperthyroidism had been newly diagnosed in patients aged 18 to 65, and its duration was under 2 months. Clinical symptoms, serum thyroxine and TRAb, thyroid ultrasound and orbital computed tomography were used for the diagnoses. Fresh peripheral blood, roughly 9.8 ml of it, supplied the PBMCs. What was amplified from RNA transcripts were TCR beta CDR3 regions. First-round RT-PCR with HTBI primers amplified the TCR CDR3 region. From the multiplex PCR reads, TCRdb called clonotypes with MiXCR, one entry per CDR3 protein. The table shows some 440,000 distinct CDR3 sequences, with 15% to 17% occurring only once. This clonotype was detected a few times. This CDR3 region has 15 residues. Trimming shortened V by 6 bases and J by 4 bases, and 18 bases separated the two germline ends. Germline assignment: CDR1 SEHNR and CDR2 FQNEAQ (reference sequence).

Sequences were obtained from blood. The sequence was obtained from a woman between 18 and 29 years old with Graves' hyperthyroidism. This chain uses TRBV7-9 with TRBJ1-2; D perhaps matches TRBD1 (5 bases). The chain's CDR3 is CASRLRDRPFYGYTF. The CDR3 DNA is TGTGCCAGCAGGCTCCGGGACCGCCCGTTCTATGGCTACACCTTC. Combining the CDR3 with reference TRBV7-9 and TRBJ1-2 gives the whole variable domain DTGVSQNPRHKITKRGQNVTFRCDPISEHNRLYWYRQTLGQGPEFLTYFQNEAQLEKSRLLSDRFSAERPKGSFSTLEIQRTEQGDSAMYLCASRLRDRPFYGYTFGSGTRLTVV.